One TCR beta chain is described in this entry. The record originates from a study of blood T cell repertoires in COVID-19. Overall study context: Material from acute and convalescent COVID-19 was sourced from the United States, Italy and Spain. In each case, the material was cDNA or gDNA derived from T cells, B-cell-depleted T cells, or PBMCs.

V dropped 1 base and J dropped 1; count of bases not matched to a gene: 19. CDR3 length: 22 amino acids. Germline V gene sequence: CDR1 SGHTA, CDR2 FQGTGA. Method: immunoSEQ multiplex PCR; TCRdb's copy keeps in-frame clones and lacks some. The top ten clones hold 3.5% to 4.5% of a sample with 130,000 to 150,000 clones, around nine tenths of them seen once. The chain uses TRBV7-3 and TRBJ2-1, with TRBD2 matching over 10 bases. This receptor was taken from a woman in her thirties or forties with acute or convalescent COVID-19. Sequencing was performed on peripheral blood. The DNA of the CDR3 is TGTGCCAGCAGCTTAATAAGTGCCCGTGGGGCTAGCGGGAGTTGGTCCTACAATGAGCAGTTCTTC. Protein product: CASSLISARGASGSWSYNEQFF.